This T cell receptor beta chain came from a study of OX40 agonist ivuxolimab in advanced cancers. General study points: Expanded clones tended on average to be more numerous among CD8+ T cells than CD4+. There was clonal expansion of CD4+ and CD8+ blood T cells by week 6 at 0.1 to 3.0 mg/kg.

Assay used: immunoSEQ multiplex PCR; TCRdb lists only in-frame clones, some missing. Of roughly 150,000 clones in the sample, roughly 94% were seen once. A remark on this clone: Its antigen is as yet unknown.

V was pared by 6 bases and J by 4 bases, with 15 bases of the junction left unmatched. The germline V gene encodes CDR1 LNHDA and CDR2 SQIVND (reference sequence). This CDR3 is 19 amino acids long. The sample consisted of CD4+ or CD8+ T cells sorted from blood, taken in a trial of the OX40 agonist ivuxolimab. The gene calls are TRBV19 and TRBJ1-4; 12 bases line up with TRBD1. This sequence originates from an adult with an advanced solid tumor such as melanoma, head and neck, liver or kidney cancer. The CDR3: CASRSVGTGGIGNNEKLFF. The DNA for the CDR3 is TGTGCCAGTAGATCCGTCGGGACAGGGGGCATCGGGAATAATGAAAAACTGTTTTTT.